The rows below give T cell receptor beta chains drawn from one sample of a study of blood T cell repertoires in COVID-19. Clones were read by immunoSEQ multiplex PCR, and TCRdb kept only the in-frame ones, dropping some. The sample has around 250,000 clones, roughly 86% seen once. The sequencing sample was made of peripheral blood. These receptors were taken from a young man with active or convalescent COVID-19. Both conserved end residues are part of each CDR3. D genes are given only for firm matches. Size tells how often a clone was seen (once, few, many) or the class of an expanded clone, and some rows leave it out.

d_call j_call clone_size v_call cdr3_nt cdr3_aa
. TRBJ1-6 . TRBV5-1 TGCGCCAGCAGCCCGGGGGGGCAGGGAGGTTCACCCCTCCACTTT CASSPGGQGGSPLHF
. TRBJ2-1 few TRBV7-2 TGTGCCAGCAGCTTAGGGCGGGGAGGCGAGCAGTTCTTC CASSLGRGGEQFF
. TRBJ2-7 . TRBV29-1 TGCAGCGTTCTGGGAGAATCCTACGAGCAGTACTTC CSVLGESYEQYF
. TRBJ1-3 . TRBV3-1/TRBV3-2 TGTGCCAGCAGCCCCTGGGCTACAGGATCCGGAAACACCATATATTTT CASSPWATGSGNTIYF
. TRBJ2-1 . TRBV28 TGTGCCAGCAGTTCAGGACAGAGAAATGAGCAGTTCTTC CASSSGQRNEQFF
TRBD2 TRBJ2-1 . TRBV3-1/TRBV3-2 TGTGCCAGCAGCCCGCCTTCAAGTTCTCCCTGGACTAGCGGGAGGTACTCCTACAATGAGCAGTTCTTC CASSPPSSSPWTSGRYSYNEQFF
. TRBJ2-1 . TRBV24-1 TGTGCCACCAGTGACACGAAGCGCAATGAGCAGTTCTTC CATSDTKRNEQFF
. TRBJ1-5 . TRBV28 TGTGCCAGCAGTCTGACAGAGTATAGCAATCAGCCCCAGCATTTT CASSLTEYSNQPQHF
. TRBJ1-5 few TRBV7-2 TGTGCCAGCAGCTTAGGCAGGGCGGAGCCCCAGCATTTT CASSLGRAEPQHF
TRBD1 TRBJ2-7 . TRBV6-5 TGTGCCAGCAGACAGGGACAGGGGACATCCTACGAGCAGTACTTC CASRQGQGTSYEQYF
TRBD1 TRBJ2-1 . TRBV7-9 TGTGCCAGTGCCGGGACAGGGGGTAATGAGCAGTTCTTC CASAGTGGNEQFF
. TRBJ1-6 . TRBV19 TGTGCCAGTAGTGGTAGCTCCTATAATTCACCCCTCCACTTT CASSGSSYNSPLHF
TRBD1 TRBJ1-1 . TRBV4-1 TGCGCCAGCAGCCAGGACAGGGGAGCTGAAGCTTTCTTT CASSQDRGAEAFF
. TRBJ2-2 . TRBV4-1 TGCGCCAGCACCCCTCTGGGACAAACGGACGGGGAGCTGTTTTTT CASTPLGQTDGELFF
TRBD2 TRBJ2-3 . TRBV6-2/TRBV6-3 TGTGCCAGCAGTTACCCAGCGGGGTACACAGATACGCAGTATTTT CASSYPAGYTDTQYF
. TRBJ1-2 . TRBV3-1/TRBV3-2 TGTGCCAGCAGCCAAGCTATCTATGGCTACACCTTC CASSQAIYGYTF
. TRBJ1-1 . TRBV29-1 TGCAGCGGAGGACTTGAAGCTTTCTTT CSGGLEAFF
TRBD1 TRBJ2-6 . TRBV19 TGTGCCAGCCGGGACAGGGTGACAGGGGCCAACGTCCTGACTTTC CASRDRVTGANVLTF
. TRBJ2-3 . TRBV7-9 TGTGCCAGCAGCTCTACGCGGGAAGCAGATACGCAGTATTTT CASSSTREADTQYF
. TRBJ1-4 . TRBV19 TGTGCCAGTAGAACCAGTAGCAGGGGATATGAAAAACTGTTTTTT CASRTSSRGYEKLFF
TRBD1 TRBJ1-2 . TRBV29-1 TGCAGCGCCCCGGAGGGGGCAACCCTAGGGAGCTACACCTTC CSAPEGATLGSYTF
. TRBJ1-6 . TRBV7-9 TGTGCCAGCAGCCTGGGCAGCTCCTATAATTCACCCCTCCACTTT CASSLGSSYNSPLHF
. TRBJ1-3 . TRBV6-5 TGTGCCAGCAGGCCGAGACAGAGCTCTGGAAACACCATATATTTT CASRPRQSSGNTIYF
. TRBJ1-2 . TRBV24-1 TGTGCCACCAGTGACCCTTCGACAGGCTACACCTTC CATSDPSTGYTF
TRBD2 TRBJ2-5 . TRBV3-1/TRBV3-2 TGTGCCAGCAGCCAAGCGGGGGGCCAAGAGACCCAGTACTTC CASSQAGGQETQYF
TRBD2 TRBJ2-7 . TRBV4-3 TGCGCCAGCAGCCAAGGTAGTGGCGGGAGGTACGAGCAGTACTTC CASSQGSGGRYEQYF
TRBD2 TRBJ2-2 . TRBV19 TGTGCCAGTAGTCCGATGACTAGCCGGACCGGGGAGCTGTTTTTT CASSPMTSRTGELFF
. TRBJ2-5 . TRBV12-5 TGTGCTAGTGAGGCCAGGGGTAGTCAAGAGACCCAGTACTTC CASEARGSQETQYF
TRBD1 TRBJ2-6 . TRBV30 TGTGCCTGGGTAAGGGGACAGGGCCTCTCTGGGGCCAACGTCCTGACTTTC CAWVRGQGLSGANVLTF
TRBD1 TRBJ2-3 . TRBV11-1 TGTGCCAGCCAACAGGGGAGTGGGGAAGATACGCAGTATTTT CASQQGSGEDTQYF
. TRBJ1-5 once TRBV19 TGTGCCAGTAGTTTAAGGGGCAGGGTAGCCCAGCCCCAGCATTTT CASSLRGRVAQPQHF
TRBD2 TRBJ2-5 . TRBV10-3 TGTGCCATCAGCCCCGGGACTAGCGGGAAAGAGACCCAGTACTTC CAISPGTSGKETQYF
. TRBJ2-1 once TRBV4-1 TGCGCCAGCAGCCGCCGCCCCCCGGGTATCCAGCACAATGAGCAGTTCTTC CASSRRPPGIQHNEQFF